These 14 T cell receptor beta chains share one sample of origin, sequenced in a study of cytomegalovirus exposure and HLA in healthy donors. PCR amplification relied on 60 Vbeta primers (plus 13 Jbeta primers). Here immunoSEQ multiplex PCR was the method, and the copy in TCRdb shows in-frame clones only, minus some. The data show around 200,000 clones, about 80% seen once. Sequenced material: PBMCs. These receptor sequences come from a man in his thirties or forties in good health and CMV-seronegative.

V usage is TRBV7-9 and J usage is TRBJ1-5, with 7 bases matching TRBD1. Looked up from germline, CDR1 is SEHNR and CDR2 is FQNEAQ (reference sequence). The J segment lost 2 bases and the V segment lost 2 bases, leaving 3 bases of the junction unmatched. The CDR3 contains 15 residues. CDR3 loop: CASSLKGAGNQPQHF. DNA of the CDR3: TGTGCCAGCAGCTTAAAGGGGGCAGGCAATCAGCCCCAGCATTTT.

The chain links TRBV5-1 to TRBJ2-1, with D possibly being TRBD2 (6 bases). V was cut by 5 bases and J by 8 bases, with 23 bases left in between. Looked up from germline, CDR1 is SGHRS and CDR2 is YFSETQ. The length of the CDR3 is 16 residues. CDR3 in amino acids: CASRRGSGPARYEQFF. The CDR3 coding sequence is TGCGCCAGCAGAAGAGGTAGCGGACCGGCGAGATATGAGCAGTTCTTC.

This chain's CDR3 is CASSSTQGIGQPQHF. CDR3 DNA: TGTGCCAGCAGTTCCACGCAGGGGATTGGGCAGCCCCAGCATTTT. The chain is built from TRBV27 and TRBJ1-5; perhaps TRBD1 as D (6 bases). The CDR3 loop spans 15 amino acids. From germline, CDR1 is MNHEY and CDR2 SMNVEV (reference sequence). V dropped 4 bases and J dropped 7 bases, with 17 bases sitting between them.

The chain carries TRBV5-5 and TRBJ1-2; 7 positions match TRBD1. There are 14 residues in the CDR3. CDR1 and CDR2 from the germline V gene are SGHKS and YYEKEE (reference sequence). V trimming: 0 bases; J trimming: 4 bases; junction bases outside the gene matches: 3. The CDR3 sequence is CASSLEGTAYGYTF. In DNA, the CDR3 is TGTGCCAGCAGCTTGGAGGGGACAGCCTATGGCTACACCTTC.

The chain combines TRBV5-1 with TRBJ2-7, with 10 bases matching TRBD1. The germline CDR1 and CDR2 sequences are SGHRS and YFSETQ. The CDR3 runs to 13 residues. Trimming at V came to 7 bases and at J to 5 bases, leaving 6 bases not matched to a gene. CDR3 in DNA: TGCGCCAGCCGACAGGGGGCAAGCCACGAGCAGTACTTC. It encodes CASRQGASHEQYF.

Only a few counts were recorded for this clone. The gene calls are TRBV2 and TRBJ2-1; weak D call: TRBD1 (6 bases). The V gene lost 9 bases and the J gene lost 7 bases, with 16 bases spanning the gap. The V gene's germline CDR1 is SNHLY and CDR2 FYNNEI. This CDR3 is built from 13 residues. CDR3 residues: CASVVTGINEQFF. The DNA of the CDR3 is TGTGCCAGTGTAGTAACAGGGATTAATGAGCAGTTCTTC.

CDR3 in amino acids: CASSQVGDWELFF. The DNA for the CDR3 is TGCGCCAGCAGCCAAGTAGGGGACTGGGAGCTGTTTTTT. This chain connects TRBV4-1 to TRBJ2-2; tentative D call: TRBD2 (6 bases). The CDR3 has 13 residues. Trimming removed 1 base at V and 9 bases at J, with 9 bases between. Germline-derived CDR1 and CDR2 are MGHRA and YSYEKL.

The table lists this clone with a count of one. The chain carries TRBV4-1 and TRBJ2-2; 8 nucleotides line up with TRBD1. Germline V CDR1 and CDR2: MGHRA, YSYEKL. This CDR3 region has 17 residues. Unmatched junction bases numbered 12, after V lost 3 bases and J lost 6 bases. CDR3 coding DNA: TGCGCCAGCAGCCACGCCGGACAGGGTGGTTTATCCGGGGAGCTGTTTTTT. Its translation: CASSHAGQGGLSGELFF.

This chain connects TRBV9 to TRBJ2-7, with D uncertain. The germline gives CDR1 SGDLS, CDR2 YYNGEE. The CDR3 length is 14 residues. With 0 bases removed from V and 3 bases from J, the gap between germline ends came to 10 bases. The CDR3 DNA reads TGTGCCAGCAGCGTAGGGGCTACCCTCTACGAGCAGTACTTC. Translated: CASSVGATLYEQYF.

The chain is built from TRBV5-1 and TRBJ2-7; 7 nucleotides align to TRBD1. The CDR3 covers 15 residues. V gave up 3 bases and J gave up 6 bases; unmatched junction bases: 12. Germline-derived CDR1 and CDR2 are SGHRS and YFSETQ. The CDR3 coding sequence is TGCGCCAGCAGCTCGTCTCTCACAGGGGTCCGCGAGCAGTACTTC. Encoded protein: CASSSSLTGVREQYF.

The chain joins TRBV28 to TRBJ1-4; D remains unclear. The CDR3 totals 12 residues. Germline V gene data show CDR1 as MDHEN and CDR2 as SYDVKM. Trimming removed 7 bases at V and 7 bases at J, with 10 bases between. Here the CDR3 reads CASTWGGEKLFF. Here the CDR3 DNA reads TGTGCCAGCACTTGGGGAGGTGAAAAACTGTTTTTT.

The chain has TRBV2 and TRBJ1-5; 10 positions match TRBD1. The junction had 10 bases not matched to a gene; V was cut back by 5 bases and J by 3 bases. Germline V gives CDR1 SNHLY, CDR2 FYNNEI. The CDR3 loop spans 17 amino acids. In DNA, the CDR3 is TGTGCCAGCAGTCGAAGATCCGGGACAGGGGACAATCAGCCCCAGCATTTT. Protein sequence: CASSRRSGTGDNQPQHF.

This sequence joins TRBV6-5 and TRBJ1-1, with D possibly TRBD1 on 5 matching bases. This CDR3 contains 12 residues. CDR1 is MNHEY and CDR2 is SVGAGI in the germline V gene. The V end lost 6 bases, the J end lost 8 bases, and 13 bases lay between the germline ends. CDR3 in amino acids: CASSRPDSEAFF. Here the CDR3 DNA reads TGTGCCAGCAGCCGCCCCGACAGCGAAGCTTTCTTT.

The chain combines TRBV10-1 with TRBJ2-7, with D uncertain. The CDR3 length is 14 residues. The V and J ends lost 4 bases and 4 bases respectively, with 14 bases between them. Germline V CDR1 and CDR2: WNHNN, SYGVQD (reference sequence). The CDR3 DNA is TGCGCCAGCAGTGGTACTACCGGGTTGTACGAGCAGTACTTC. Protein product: CASSGTTGLYEQYF.